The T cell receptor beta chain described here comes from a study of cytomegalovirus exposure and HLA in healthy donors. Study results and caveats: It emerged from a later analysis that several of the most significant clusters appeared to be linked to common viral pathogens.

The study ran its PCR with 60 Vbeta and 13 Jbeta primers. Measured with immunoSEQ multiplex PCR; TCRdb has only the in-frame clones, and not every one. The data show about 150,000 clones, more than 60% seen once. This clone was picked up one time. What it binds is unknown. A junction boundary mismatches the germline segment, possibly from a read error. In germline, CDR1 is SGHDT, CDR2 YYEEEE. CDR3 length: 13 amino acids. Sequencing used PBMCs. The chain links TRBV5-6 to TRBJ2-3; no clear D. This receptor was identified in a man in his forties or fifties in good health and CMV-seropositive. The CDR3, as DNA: TGTGCCGGCAGCTACGGAGACACAGATACGCAGTATTTT. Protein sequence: CAGSYGDTDTQYF.